This TCR beta chain was recorded in a study of cytomegalovirus exposure and HLA in healthy donors. Study overall: In an earlier analysis, around 100 million unique TCR beta sequences were found from some 170 million T cells.

A multiplex PCR was run with 60 Vbeta primers and 13 Jbeta primers. Generated by immunoSEQ multiplex PCR, the TCRdb table keeps only in-frame clones and is missing some. The sample includes over 130,000 clones, around 65% of them seen just once. This clone was found a few times. Its antigen is undetermined. Study-wide findings and caveats: In a later analysis, TCR beta V- and J-gene trimming showed a link to a missense DCLRE1C variant. The productive fraction for most TCR beta V segments was about 87% or about 30% in an earlier analysis. For cytomegalovirus status, the classifier reportedly gave diagnoses with high specificity and sensitivity.

The sequence was collected from a woman in her sixties or seventies in good health and CMV-seronegative. The sample consisted of PBMCs.

The CDR3 loop is CASSEDNRGTWREAFF. The CDR3 coding sequence is TGTGCCAGCAGCGAGGACAACAGGGGGACGTGGCGTGAAGCTTTCTTT. This sequence joins TRBV2 and TRBJ1-1; 8 bases agree with TRBD1. The junction had 16 bases not matched to a gene; V was cut back by 6 bases and J by 7 bases. Germline V CDR1 and CDR2: SNHLY, FYNNEI. This CDR3 is built from 16 residues.